This T cell receptor beta chain was sequenced during a study of cytomegalovirus exposure and HLA in healthy donors. About the study: Earlier results showed some 120 million unique TCR beta sequences derived from roughly 180 million T cells. Study-level findings and limits: An analysis was carried out later, and it reportedly showed fewer N-insertions in an Asian-associated ancestry cluster than the roughly 700-donor mean. Cytomegalovirus-associated TCR beta chains were listed, numbering 150 to 200.

CDR1 is SGDLS, CDR2 YYNGEE, per germline. V lost 2 bases to trimming and J lost 6 bases; unmatched junction nucleotides: 6. This CDR3 region has 15 residues. Both 60 Vbeta primers and 13 Jbeta primers went into the PCR. Sequencing was performed with immunoSEQ multiplex PCR; in TCRdb, only in-frame clones are kept and a portion is missing. The ten most abundant clones cover less than 4.5% of a sample with 90,000 to 150,000 clones. Notes on this clone: What it binds is unknown.

The J gene is TRBJ1-2, the V gene TRBV9; 11 nucleotides line up with TRBD1. This sequence originates from a man between 18 and 29 years old in good health and CMV-seronegative. The sequenced sample was PBMCs. The CDR3 spells CASSVEGQGDHGYTF. The CDR3 DNA reads TGTGCCAGCAGCGTGGAGGGACAGGGGGACCATGGCTACACCTTC. Full variable domain (missing parts from reference TRBV9 and TRBJ1-2): DSGVTQTPKHLITATGQRVTLRCSPRSGDLSVYWYQQSLDQGLQFLIQYYNGEERAKGNILERFSAQQFPDLHSELNLSSLELGDSALYFCASSVEGQGDHGYTFGSGTRLTVV.